The TCR beta chain under discussion was sequenced for a study of CXCR3-negative and CXCR3-positive naive CD8 T cells. Using triplicate sorts, 300,000 cells were collected each time from every CD8+ T cell subset. Regarding this clonotype: The antigen is undetermined.

General study results and limits: CXCR3-positive naive cells had TRB CDR3s that were more hydrophobic than CXCR3-negative naive cells had. The majority of assays used fresh PBMCs, and CXCR3 expression partially decreased after cryopreservation.

This CDR3 spans 15 amino acids. CDR1 and CDR2 from the germline V gene are SGHTA and FQGNSA. It was by 5' RACE with UMI labels that the TRB cDNA libraries were prepared. No DNA is given; TCRdb re-called the 5' RACE reads and lists each CDR3 protein once. The sample features about 120,000 distinct CDR3 sequences, with around 0.36% in its top ten. The rearrangement links TRBV7-2 to TRBJ2-5; the TCRdb call, TRBD1, lacks DNA for checking. Sequenced material: naive CXCR3+ CD8+ T cells from blood. Subset noted: CD45RO-CCR7+CD27+CD95- naive CD8+ T cells expressing CXCR3 (TNR3+). The receptor was isolated from a human donor in good health. Some clones in this sample may be carry-over from other donors' samples. CDR3 in amino acids: CASSSLQGYGETQYF.